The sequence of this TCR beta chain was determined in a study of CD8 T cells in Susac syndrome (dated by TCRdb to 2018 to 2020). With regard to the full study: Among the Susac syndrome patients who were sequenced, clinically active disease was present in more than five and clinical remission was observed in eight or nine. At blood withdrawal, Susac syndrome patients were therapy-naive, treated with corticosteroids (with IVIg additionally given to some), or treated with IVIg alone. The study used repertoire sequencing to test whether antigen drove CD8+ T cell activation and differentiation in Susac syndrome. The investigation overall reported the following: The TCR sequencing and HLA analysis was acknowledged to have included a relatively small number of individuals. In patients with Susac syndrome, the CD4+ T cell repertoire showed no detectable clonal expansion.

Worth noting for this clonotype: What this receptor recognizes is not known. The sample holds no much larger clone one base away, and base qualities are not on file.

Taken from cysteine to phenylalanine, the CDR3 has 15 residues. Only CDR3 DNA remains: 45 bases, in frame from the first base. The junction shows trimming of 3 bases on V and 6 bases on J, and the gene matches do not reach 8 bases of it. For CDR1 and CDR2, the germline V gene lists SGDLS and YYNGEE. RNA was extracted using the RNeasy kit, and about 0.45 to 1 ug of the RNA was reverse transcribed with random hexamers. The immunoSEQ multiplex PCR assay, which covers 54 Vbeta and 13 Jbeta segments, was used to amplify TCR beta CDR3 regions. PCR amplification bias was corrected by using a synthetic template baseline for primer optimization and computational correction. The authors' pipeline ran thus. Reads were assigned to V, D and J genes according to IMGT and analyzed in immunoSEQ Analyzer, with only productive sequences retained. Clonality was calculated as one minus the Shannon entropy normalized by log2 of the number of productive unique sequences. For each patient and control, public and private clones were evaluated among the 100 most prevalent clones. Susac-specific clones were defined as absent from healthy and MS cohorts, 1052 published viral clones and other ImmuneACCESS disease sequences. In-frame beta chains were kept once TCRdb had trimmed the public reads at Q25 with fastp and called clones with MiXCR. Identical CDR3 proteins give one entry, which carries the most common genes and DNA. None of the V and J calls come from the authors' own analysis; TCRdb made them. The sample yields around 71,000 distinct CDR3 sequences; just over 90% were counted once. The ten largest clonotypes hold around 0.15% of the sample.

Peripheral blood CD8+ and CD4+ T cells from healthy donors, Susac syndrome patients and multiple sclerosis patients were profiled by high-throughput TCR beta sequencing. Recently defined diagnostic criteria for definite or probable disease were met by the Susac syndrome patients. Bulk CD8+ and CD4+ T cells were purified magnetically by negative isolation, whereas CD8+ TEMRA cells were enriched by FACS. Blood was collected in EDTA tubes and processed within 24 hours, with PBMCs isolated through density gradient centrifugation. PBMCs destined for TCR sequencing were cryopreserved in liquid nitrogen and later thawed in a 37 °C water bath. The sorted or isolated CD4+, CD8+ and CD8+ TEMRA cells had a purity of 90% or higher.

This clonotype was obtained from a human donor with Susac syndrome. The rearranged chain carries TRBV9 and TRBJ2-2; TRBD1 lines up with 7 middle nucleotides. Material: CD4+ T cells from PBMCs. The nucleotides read TGTGCCAGCAGCGCCGGGACAGTCTTTGCCGGGGAGCTGTTTTTT. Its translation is CASSAGTVFAGELFF.